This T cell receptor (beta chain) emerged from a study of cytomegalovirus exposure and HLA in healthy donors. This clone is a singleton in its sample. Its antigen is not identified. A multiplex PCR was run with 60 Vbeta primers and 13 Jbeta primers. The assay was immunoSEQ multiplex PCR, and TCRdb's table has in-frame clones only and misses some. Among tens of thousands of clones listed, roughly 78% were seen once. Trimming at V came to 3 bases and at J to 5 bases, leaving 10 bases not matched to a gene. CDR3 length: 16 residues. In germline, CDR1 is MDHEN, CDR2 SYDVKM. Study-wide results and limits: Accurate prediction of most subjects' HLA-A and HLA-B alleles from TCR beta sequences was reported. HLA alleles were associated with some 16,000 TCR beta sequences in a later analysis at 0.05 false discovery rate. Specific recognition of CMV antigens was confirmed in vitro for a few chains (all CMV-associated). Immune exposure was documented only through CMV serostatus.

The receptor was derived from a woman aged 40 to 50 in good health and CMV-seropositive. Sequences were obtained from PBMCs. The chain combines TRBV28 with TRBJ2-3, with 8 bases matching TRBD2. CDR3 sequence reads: CASSFQRESVGDTQYF. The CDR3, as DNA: TGTGCCAGCAGTTTCCAGCGGGAGTCTGTGGGAGATACGCAGTATTTT.